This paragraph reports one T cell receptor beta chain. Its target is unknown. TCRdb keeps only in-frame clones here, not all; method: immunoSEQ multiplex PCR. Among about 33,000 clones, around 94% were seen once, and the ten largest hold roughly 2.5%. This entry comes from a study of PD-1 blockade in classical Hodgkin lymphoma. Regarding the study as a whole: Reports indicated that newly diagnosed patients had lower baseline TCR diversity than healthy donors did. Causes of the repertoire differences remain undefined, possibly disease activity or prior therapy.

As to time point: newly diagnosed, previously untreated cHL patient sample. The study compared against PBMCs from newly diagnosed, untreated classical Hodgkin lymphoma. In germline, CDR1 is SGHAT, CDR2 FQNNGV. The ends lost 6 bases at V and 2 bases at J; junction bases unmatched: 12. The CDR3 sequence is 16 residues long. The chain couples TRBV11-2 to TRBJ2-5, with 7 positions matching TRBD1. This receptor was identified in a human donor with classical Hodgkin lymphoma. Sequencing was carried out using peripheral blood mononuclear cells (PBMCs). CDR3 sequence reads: CASRNVRGQPQETQYF. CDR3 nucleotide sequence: TGTGCCAGCAGGAACGTCCGGGGACAGCCACAAGAGACCCAGTACTTC.